A single sample gave rise to the 11 T cell receptor beta chains below, sequenced in a study of T cell responses to AZD1222 COVID-19 vaccine. Profiling relied on immunoSEQ multiplex PCR, and the TCRdb table lists in-frame clones only, not all of them. The sample carries 200,000 or so clones, around 93% recorded once. Specimen: peripheral blood, collected 28 days after the second AZD1222 dose. The receptors here all came from an adult who received the AZD1222 COVID-19 vaccine.

This chain connects TRBV5-6 to TRBJ2-1; possibly TRBD1 for D (5 bases). The CDR3 covers 13 residues. Trimming pared 3 bases from V and 6 bases from J, leaving 10 bases between. The germline gives CDR1 SGHDT, CDR2 YYEEEE. The CDR3 region has the DNA TGTGCCAGCAGCTGGGGCCAGGTCAATGAGCAGTTCTTC. As protein: CASSWGQVNEQFF.

V is TRBV5-4 and J is TRBJ1-5; D possibly corresponds to TRBD1 (5 bases). Germline CDR1 reads SGHNT; CDR2 reads YYREEE (reference sequence). V was cut by 4 bases and J by 7 bases, with 21 bases left in between. This CDR3 comprises 16 residues. The CDR3 region is CASSAGPLNQGQPQHF. In DNA, the CDR3 is TGTGCCAGCAGCGCGGGGCCTCTGAATCAGGGCCAGCCCCAGCATTTT. The variable domain in full, with the rest retrieved from reference TRBV5-4 and TRBJ1-5, is ETGVTQSPTHLIKTRGQQVTLRCSSQSGHNTVSWYQQALGQGPQFIFQYYREEENGRGNFPPRFSGLQFPNYSSELNVNALELDDSALYLCASSAGPLNQGQPQHFGDGTRLSIL.

The genes are TRBV19 and TRBJ1-5; D is ambiguous. The CDR3 length is 13 residues. The germline gives CDR1 LNHDA, CDR2 SQIVND (reference sequence). Trimming took 8 bases from V and 3 from J, leaving 11 bases between them. The CDR3: CASGKGANQPQHF. DNA of the CDR3: TGTGCCAGTGGGAAGGGAGCCAATCAGCCCCAGCATTTT.

This chain joins TRBV9 and TRBJ1-1, with 9 bases identical to TRBD1. The CDR3 extends over 15 amino acids. CDR1 SGDLS and CDR2 YYNGEE come from the germline V gene. V gave up 4 bases and J gave up 6 bases; unmatched junction bases: 10. CDR3 region: CASSPAGTGRSEAFF. The CDR3 nucleotides read TGTGCCAGCAGCCCGGCCGGGACAGGGCGTTCTGAAGCTTTCTTT.

This sequence joins TRBV19 and TRBJ1-2; 7 bases fit TRBD1. The CDR3 loop spans 15 amino acids. Per germline, CDR1 LNHDA and CDR2 SQIVND (reference sequence). After removal of 7 bases from V and 8 bases from J, the junction contained 16 bases not matched to a gene. The CDR3 DNA sequence: TGTGCCAGTATAAAAACAGGGGACCCCTCGCGGGGCTACACCTTC. Its translation: CASIKTGDPSRGYTF. Full variable domain (remainder filled in from reference TRBV19 and TRBJ1-2): DGGITQSPKYLFRKEGQNVTLSCEQNLNHDAMYWYRQDPGQGLRLIYYSQIVNDFQKGDIAEGYSVSREKKESFPLTVTSAQKNPTAFYLCASIKTGDPSRGYTFGSGTRLTVV.

V is TRBV7-9 and J is TRBJ1-3, with D possibly TRBD1 on 5 matching bases. Trimming left V 2 bases short and J 2 bases short, with 7 bases between. Germline V CDR1 and CDR2: SEHNR, FQNEAQ (reference sequence). There are 14 residues in the CDR3. The CDR3: CASSLTGAGNTIYF. CDR3 nucleotide sequence: TGTGCCAGCAGCTTAACAGGAGCTGGAAACACCATATATTTT.

This clone was detected once. CDR3 nucleotide sequence: TGTGCCAGCAGTCAGCCCGCTAGCGGGGAGTTCTTC. Translation: CASSQPASGEFF. This sequence joins TRBV6-5 and TRBJ2-1; TRBD2 aligns across 9 bases. V shed 5 bases and J 14 bases; nucleotides not matched to a gene: 7. This CDR3 is built from 12 residues. Germline V CDR1 and CDR2: MNHEY, SVGAGI.

The V and J genes are TRBV19 and TRBJ1-6, with D unclear. Germline-derived CDR1 and CDR2 are LNHDA and SQIVND (reference sequence). V shed 6 bases and J shed 9 bases, with 12 bases lying between them. The CDR3 sequence is 13 residues long. CDR3 amino acids: CASRGLGVSPLHF. DNA of the CDR3: TGTGCCAGTAGGGGCCTCGGGGTTTCACCCCTCCACTTT. Together with reference TRBV19 and TRBJ1-6, the CDR3 gives the full variable domain: DGGITQSPKYLFRKEGQNVTLSCEQNLNHDAMYWYRQDPGQGLRLIYYSQIVNDFQKGDIAEGYSVSREKKESFPLTVTSAQKNPTAFYLCASRGLGVSPLHFGNGTRLTVT.

The chain uses TRBV27 and TRBJ1-1; TRBD1 aligns across 8 bases. CDR1 is MNHEY, CDR2 SMNVEV, per germline (reference sequence). The CDR3 length is 15 residues. V lost 4 bases and J lost 5; bases outside the gene matches: 9. The CDR3 nucleotides read TGTGCCAGCAGTTCAGCCGGACAGGGTGAAACTGAAGCTTTCTTT. The encoded protein is CASSSAGQGETEAFF.

The CDR3 coding sequence is TGTGCCAGCTCAGAGGGTAATAATGAAAAACTGTTTTTT. Amino acid sequence: CASSEGNNEKLFF. V usage is TRBV18 and J usage is TRBJ1-4; no definite D call. Trimming left V 5 bases short and J 4 bases short, with 8 bases between. The germline CDR1 and CDR2 sequences are KGHSH and LQKENI. The CDR3 has 13 residues.

The rearrangement links TRBV5-4 to TRBJ2-7; no reliable D call. Per germline, CDR1 SGHNT and CDR2 YYREEE (reference sequence). The CDR3 totals 14 residues. V lost 4 bases and J 5 bases, leaving 16 bases between the germline ends. CDR3 amino acids: CASSPGGRSHEQYF. The CDR3 region has the DNA TGTGCCAGCAGCCCGGGTGGACGCAGCCACGAGCAGTACTTC.